The 10 T cell receptor beta chains below all came from one sample that was sequenced in a study of response to subunit inactivated influenza vaccine. Using its own MiXCR run on the RT-PCR reads, TCRdb lists one record per CDR3 protein. Seen here are approximately 520,000 distinct CDR3 sequences, less than 30% observed once, and the top ten hold less than 2.5%. The sequences come from CD4+ T cells sorted from PBMCs, collected more than 4 days after vaccination. Receptor source: a man aged 50 to 59 who received an inactivated influenza vaccine.

The chain links TRBV5-1 to TRBJ2-3, with unresolved D. The germline V gene has CDR1 SGHRS and CDR2 YFSETQ. Trimming removed 1 base at V and 2 bases at J, with 17 bases between. The CDR3 contains 17 residues. The CDR3 bases are TGCGCCAGCAGCTTGTCCTTGGACCACGCTTCCACAGATACGCAGTATTTT. Amino acid sequence: CASSLSLDHASTDTQYF.

The chain couples TRBV3-1 to TRBJ1-2; 10 nucleotides match TRBD1. Per the germline V gene, CDR1 is LGHDT and CDR2 is YNNKEL (reference sequence). J gave up 5 bases and V 0 bases, and 3 bases lay outside the gene matches. The CDR3 length is 15 residues. CDR3 in amino acids: CASSQEDRGWYGYTF. In nucleotides, the CDR3 is TGTGCCAGCAGCCAAGAGGACAGGGGGTGGTATGGCTACACCTTC.

This clonotype was seen a few times. This rearrangement joins TRBV10-3 to TRBJ1-1; no clear D. V lost 9 bases and J lost 0, with 5 bases in between. Germline CDR1 is ENHRY and CDR2 is SYGVKD. This CDR3 has 11 amino acids. The CDR3 sequence: CAISMNTEAFF. CDR3 DNA sequence: TGTGCCATTTCGATGAACACTGAAGCTTTCTTT.

This clonotype occurred a few times. CDR3 bases: TGCAGTGCTAGCGGACAGGGGGCTTGGTCAGATACGCAGTATTTT. Protein sequence: CSASGQGAWSDTQYF. The rearrangement joins TRBV20-1 to TRBJ2-3; TRBD1 aligns across 11 bases. Germline values: CDR1 DFQATT, CDR2 SNEGSKA (reference sequence). V shed 3 bases and J 4 bases; nucleotides not matched to a gene: 6. The CDR3 has 15 amino acids.

This clonotype was counted only a few times. V usage is TRBV7-9 and J usage is TRBJ2-1; the D is unclear. The CDR3 consists of 10 residues. Trimming took off 5 bases at V and 10 bases at J, with 6 bases between the two ends. CDR1 and CDR2 from the germline V gene are SEHNR and FQNEAQ (reference sequence). The CDR3 DNA is TGTGCCAGCAGCCTTGAGGAGCAGTTCTTC. As protein: CASSLEEQFF.

This clonotype was observed many times. The chain links TRBV6-1 to TRBJ2-7; TRBD1 matches 9 bases. The germline gives CDR1 MNHNS, CDR2 SASEGT. V lost 6 bases, J lost 1 base, and 4 bases stayed unmatched. The CDR3 extends over 14 amino acids. The CDR3 coding sequence is TGTGCCAGCAGCCGGGACAGGGAGTCCTACGAGCAGTACTTC. It specifies CASSRDRESYEQYF.

This clonotype was picked up a small number of times. The V call is TRBV7-8, the J call TRBJ2-3; no reliable D call. V was clipped by 3 bases and J by 4 bases, with 14 bases between them. The CDR3 is 15 amino acids. The germline V gene has CDR1 SGHVS and CDR2 FQNEAQ. In DNA form, the CDR3 reads TGTGCCAGCAGCTTTTCGCAGCAGATAGCAGATACGCAGTATTTT. This sequence encodes CASSFSQQIADTQYF. Complete variable domain (other parts from reference TRBV7-8 and TRBJ2-3): GAGVSQSPRYKVAKRGQDVALRCDPISGHVSLFWYQQALGQGPEFLTYFQNEAQLDKSGLPSDRFFAERPEGSVSTLKIQRTQQEDSAVYLCASSFSQQIADTQYFGPGTRLTVL.

This chain connects TRBV12-3 or TRBV12-4 to TRBJ2-3; D is uncertain. The CDR3 sequence is 12 residues long. V lost 3 bases and J lost 7, with 8 bases in between. CDR3 in amino acids: CASSFGGNTQYF. CDR3 DNA: TGTGCCAGCAGTTTCGGTGGTAATACGCAGTATTTT.

The sample holds a few counts of this clonotype. This sequence joins TRBV5-1 and TRBJ2-1, with 12 bases aligning to TRBD2. The CDR3 totals 18 residues. The junction had 6 bases not matched to a gene; V was cut back by 2 bases and J by 0 bases. Germline CDR1 SGHRS, CDR2 YFSETQ. CDR3 in amino acids: CASSFGLAGGSSYNEQFF. DNA for the CDR3: TGCGCCAGCAGCTTTGGCCTAGCGGGGGGGAGCTCCTACAATGAGCAGTTCTTC.

This clonotype was observed a handful of times. The J gene is TRBJ2-7, the V gene TRBV10-1; TRBD1 matches 8 bases. V gave up 4 bases and J gave up 4 bases; unmatched junction bases: 3. The CDR3 runs 13 residues. CDR1 is WNHNN and CDR2 is SYGVQD in the germline V gene (reference sequence). The CDR3: CASSGTGLYEQYF. CDR3 nucleotide sequence: TGCGCCAGCAGTGGGACAGGGCTTTACGAGCAGTACTTC.